This record covers a single T cell receptor beta chain. What it binds is unknown. Assay used: immunoSEQ multiplex PCR; TCRdb lists only in-frame clones, some missing. The sample gives about 81,000 clones, about two thirds of which show up once; 11% to 15% is in the top ten. Patients with chemo-refractory metastatic non-small-cell lung cancer received focal radiation plus CTLA-4 blockade with ipilimumab. This entry belongs to a study of radiotherapy plus CTLA-4 blockade in lung cancer. Broader study findings: TCR clones originating in tumors grew in number in blood after radiotherapy plus ipilimumab.

The sequencing here drew on peripheral blood, taken from a patient treated with radiotherapy plus ipilimumab. The sequence came from a human donor with non-small cell lung cancer that progressed on radiotherapy plus ipilimumab.

The CDR3 DNA is TGTGCCAGCAGCGTCGGGGCGGCCCCGTTCACTGAAGCTTTCTTT. Translation: CASSVGAAPFTEAFF. The V gene is TRBV9, the J gene TRBJ1-1; perhaps TRBD1 as D (5 bases). V was shortened by 2 bases and J by 4 bases, with 15 bases between the two germline ends. The CDR3 runs to 15 residues. Germline V lookup: CDR1 SGDLS, CDR2 YYNGEE.